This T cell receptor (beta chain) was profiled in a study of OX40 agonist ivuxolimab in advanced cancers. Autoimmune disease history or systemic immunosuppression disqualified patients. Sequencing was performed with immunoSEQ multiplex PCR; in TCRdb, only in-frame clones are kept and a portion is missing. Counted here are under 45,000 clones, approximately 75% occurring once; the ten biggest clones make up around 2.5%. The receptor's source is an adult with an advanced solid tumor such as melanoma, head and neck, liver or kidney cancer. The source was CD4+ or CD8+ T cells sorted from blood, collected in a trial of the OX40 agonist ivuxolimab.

CDR3 bases: TGTGCCAGCAGCTTATCCCCTGGCAGAGGGAGGGACAAAAACATTCAGTACTTC. Its translation is CASSLSPGRGRDKNIQYF. The chain joins TRBV11-3 to TRBJ2-4, with 7 nucleotides matching TRBD2. Germline loops: CDR1 SGHNT, CDR2 YENEEA. V dropped 2 bases and J dropped 3; count of bases not matched to a gene: 13. The CDR3 has 18 residues. Combining the CDR3 with reference TRBV11-3 and TRBJ2-4 gives the whole variable domain EAGVVQSPRYKIIEKKQPVAFWCNPISGHNTLYWYLQNLGQGPELLIRYENEEAVDDSQLPKDRFSAERLKGVDSTLKIQPAELGDSAVYLCASSLSPGRGRDKNIQYFGAGTRLSVL.